The rows below give T cell receptor beta chains drawn from one sample of a study of blood T cell repertoires in COVID-19. Some clones are missing from TCRdb's copy, which holds only in-frame ones; the method was immunoSEQ multiplex PCR. The sample lists about 370,000 clones, approximately 88% occurring once. Sequencing was carried out using peripheral blood. These receptors were taken from a woman in her 30s with COVID-19, enrolled during active disease. Each CDR3 is given with its conserved first and last residue. Fields, in order: D gene, J gene, V gene, CDR3 protein, CDR3 DNA. A D gene is named only where the DNA matches it firmly.

TRBD2,TRBJ2-1,TRBV27,CASRALPGGSYNEQFF,TGTGCCAGCCGGGCTCTCCCGGGGGGCTCCTACAATGAGCAGTTCTTC
NA,TRBJ2-3,TRBV4-1,CASSQDRDTQYF,TGCGCCAGCAGCCAAGATAGAGATACGCAGTATTTT
NA,TRBJ1-4,TRBV11-3,CASSPRAATNEKLFF,TGTGCCAGCAGCCCCCGAGCGGCAACTAATGAAAAACTGTTTTTT
TRBD2,TRBJ2-1,TRBV5-1,CASSPAASGSFYNEQFF,TGCGCCAGCAGCCCGGCTGCTAGCGGGAGTTTCTACAATGAGCAGTTCTTC
NA,TRBJ2-7,TRBV6-5,CASSYQLTSSYEQYF,TGTGCCAGCAGTTACCAGCTGACTAGCTCCTACGAGCAGTACTTC
NA,TRBJ1-1,TRBV11-2,CASSLDGGTEAFF,TGTGCCAGCAGCTTAGACGGTGGCACTGAAGCTTTCTTT
NA,TRBJ2-3,TRBV9,CASSVAPSRTDTQYF,TGTGCCAGCAGCGTGGCTCCCTCCCGCACAGATACGCAGTATTTT
NA,TRBJ2-3,TRBV6-2/TRBV6-3,CASSSQQQGMADTQYF,TGTGCCAGCAGTTCCCAACAACAGGGAATGGCGGATACGCAGTATTTT
NA,TRBJ2-1,TRBV7-7,CASSVAHKQFF,TGTGCTAGCAGCGTCGCGCATAAGCAGTTCTTC
TRBD1,TRBJ1-1,TRBV18,CASSLQDRGLNTEAFF,TGTGCCAGCTCACTACAGGACAGGGGTCTGAACACTGAAGCTTTCTTT
NA,TRBJ1-6,TRBV18,CASSPRHEDNSPLHF,TGTGCCAGCTCACCACGGCACGAGGATAATTCACCCCTCCACTTT
NA,TRBJ1-2,TRBV24-1,CATSRGTPSNYGYTF,TGTGCCACCAGTCGCGGGACCCCATCTAACTATGGCTACACCTTC
TRBD1,TRBJ1-1,TRBV19,CASSIVDRAFF,TGTGCCAGTAGTATAGTGGACAGGGCTTTCTTT
NA,TRBJ1-3,TRBV6-5,CASTSTGSSGNTIYF,TGTGCCAGCACCTCAACAGGATCCTCTGGAAACACCATATATTTT